These 30 T cell receptor beta chains were all obtained from the same sample, sequenced in a study of T cell responses to AZD1222 COVID-19 vaccine. The repertoire was sequenced with immunoSEQ multiplex PCR; TCRdb's copy has only in-frame clones and lacks some. Of roughly 150,000 clones in the sample, 80% to 95% were seen once. Here the sequenced sample was peripheral blood, taken on day 0 of AZD1222 vaccination. These receptors all stem from an adult in good health.

The V gene is TRBV27, the J gene TRBJ2-1; perhaps TRBD1 as D (6 bases). The V gene's germline CDR1 is MNHEY and CDR2 SMNVEV (reference sequence). V was pared by 3 bases and J by 3 bases, with 15 bases between. The CDR3 runs to 16 residues. In DNA form, the CDR3 reads TGTGCCAGCAGTTTTTACCCGGACAGACTCTACAATGAGCAGTTCTTC. Protein product: CASSFYPDRLYNEQFF.

The chain links TRBV7-2 to TRBJ1-6; 7 positions agree with TRBD1. Germline assignment: CDR1 SGHTA and CDR2 FQGNSA. The V and J ends lost 5 bases and 0 bases, in that order; junction bases with no gene match: 7. The CDR3 is 17 residues long. The CDR3, as DNA: TGTGCCAGCAGCCAACCACAGGGGAGCTCCTATAATTCACCCCTCCACTTT. It yields the protein CASSQPQGSSYNSPLHF.

This chain connects TRBV5-5 to TRBJ2-2; the match to TRBD2 covers 7 bases. The CDR3 spans 15 residues. The V segment lost 6 bases and the J segment 4 bases; nucleotides outside the gene matches: 9. Germline loops: CDR1 SGHKS, CDR2 YYEKEE (reference sequence). CDR3 coding DNA: TGTGCCAGCATCAGTTGGGGGGGAGGCACCGGGGAGCTGTTTTTT. This sequence encodes CASISWGGGTGELFF.

The V and J genes are TRBV14 and TRBJ2-3; the match to TRBD2 covers 7 bases. Germline assignment: CDR1 SGHDN and CDR2 FVKESK. Trimming removed 2 bases from V and 2 bases from J; junction bases left unmatched: 13. This CDR3 has 18 amino acids. CDR3 in DNA: TGTGCCAGCAGCCAAAAGAGGTCAGCGGGACTATACACAGATACGCAGTATTTT. Protein product: CASSQKRSAGLYTDTQYF.

The chain employs TRBV6-5 and TRBJ2-7; D perhaps matches TRBD1 (6 bases). This CDR3 has 14 residues. The germline V gene encodes CDR1 MNHEY and CDR2 SVGAGI. V shed 6 bases and J shed 1 base, with 13 bases lying between them. CDR3 coding DNA: TGTGCCAGCAGGGGAACGGGACATTCCTACGAGCAGTACTTC. This gives the protein CASRGTGHSYEQYF.

The chain combines TRBV12-3 or TRBV12-4 with TRBJ2-2; D unresolved. CDR3 size: 12 residues. V dropped 7 bases and J dropped 3 bases, with 6 bases sitting between them. In DNA, the CDR3 is TGTGCCAGCAACCTATACACCGGGGAGCTGTTTTTT. Protein: CASNLYTGELFF.

This chain links TRBV29-1 with TRBJ1-6; 9 positions match TRBD1. The ends lost 4 bases at V and 5 bases at J; junction bases unmatched: 0. The CDR3 length is 13 residues. Germline CDR1 and CDR2: SQVTM and ANQGSEA. In DNA form, the CDR3 reads TGCAGCGTTGGGACAGGGGATAATTCACCCCTCCACTTT. The encoded protein is CSVGTGDNSPLHF.

The chain employs TRBV7-2 and TRBJ1-3; TRBD1 agrees at 9 bases. The CDR3 is 18 residues long. The junction had 9 bases not matched to a gene; V was cut back by 0 bases and J by 3 bases. Germline loops: CDR1 SGHTA, CDR2 FQGNSA. The CDR3 here is CASSLALPTGGYGNTIYF. CDR3 bases: TGTGCCAGCAGCTTAGCTCTCCCTACAGGGGGCTATGGAAACACCATATATTTT.

Only one count was recorded for this clone. The chain carries TRBV5-1 and TRBJ2-1, with 7 bases identical to TRBD2. The V gene end was trimmed by 0 bases and the J gene end by 9 bases; junction bases not matched to a gene: 12. The CDR3 is made up of 16 amino acids. Germline V gives CDR1 SGHRS, CDR2 YFSETQ. DNA of the CDR3: TGCGCCAGCAGCTTGGACCCAGCGGGGCCTTTAGGTGAGCAGTTCTTC. As protein: CASSLDPAGPLGEQFF.

V is TRBV7-2 and J is TRBJ2-7, with a weak D call TRBD2 (6 bases). The V end lost 2 bases, the J end lost 3 bases, and 14 bases lay between the germline ends. This CDR3 is 15 amino acids long. Germline loops: CDR1 SGHTA, CDR2 FQGNSA. The CDR3 loop is CASSLQRDSIYEQYF. DNA for the CDR3: TGTGCCAGCAGCTTACAAAGGGACTCTATCTACGAGCAGTACTTC. The whole variable domain, remainder taken from reference TRBV7-2 and TRBJ2-7, is GAGVSQSPSNKVTEKGKDVELRCDPISGHTALYWYRQSLGQGLEFLIYFQGNSAPDKSGLPSDRFSAERTGGSVSTLTIQRTQQEDSAVYLCASSLQRDSIYEQYFGPGTRLTVT.

This chain connects TRBV29-1 to TRBJ1-2; 8 positions match TRBD1. There are 14 residues in the CDR3. The germline V gene encodes CDR1 SQVTM and CDR2 ANQGSEA. V was pared by 3 bases and J by 11 bases, with 14 bases of the junction left unmatched. CDR3: CSVDTLSQGAGYTF. The CDR3 DNA is TGCAGCGTTGATACCTTAAGCCAGGGGGCTGGGTACACCTTC.

This clone was seen only a few times. The chain combines TRBV7-4 with TRBJ2-7; TRBD2 might be the D (7 bases). CDR3 length: 17 residues. Trimming left V 6 bases short and J 2 bases short, with 23 bases between. From germline, CDR1 is SGHVT and CDR2 SQSDAQ. The CDR3 loop is CASSWRGGLRGPYEQYF. DNA for the CDR3: TGTGCCAGCAGTTGGAGGGGGGGACTCCGTGGCCCCTACGAGCAGTACTTC.

The CDR3 DNA follows: TGCGCCAGCAGCCCGTCCCGGGACAGGGGGCGATGGACTGAAGCTTTCTTT. It yields the protein CASSPSRDRGRWTEAFF. This chain links TRBV10-2 with TRBJ1-1; 12 bases line up with TRBD1. The V gene's germline CDR1 is WSHSY and CDR2 SAAADI. J gave up 5 bases and V 6 bases, and 13 bases lay outside the gene matches. The CDR3 contains 17 residues.

V and J are TRBV21-1 and TRBJ2-4. TRBV21-1 is flagged as a pseudogene. The CDR3 has 16 residues. The CDR3 here is CASSRKGGLAKNIQYF. CDR3 DNA: TGTGCCAGCTCCCGAAAGGGGGGCCTAGCCAAAAACATTCAGTACTTC.

The genes are TRBV6-5 and TRBJ2-7; 7 nucleotides agree with TRBD1. Germline V lookup: CDR1 MNHEY, CDR2 SVGAGI. The length of the CDR3 is 15 residues. The J segment lost 2 bases and the V segment lost 0 bases, leaving 4 bases of the junction unmatched. The CDR3: CASSYSGQNPYEQYF. CDR3 DNA: TGTGCCAGCAGTTACTCGGGACAGAACCCCTACGAGCAGTACTTC.

This rearrangement joins TRBV19 to TRBJ1-5; maybe TRBD1 (6 bases). Germline V lookup: CDR1 LNHDA, CDR2 SQIVND (reference sequence). This CDR3 comprises 16 residues. V lost 1 base and J lost 3, with 13 bases in between. CDR3 residues: CASSIGAGELNQPQHF. The CDR3 nucleotides are TGTGCCAGTAGTATAGGTGCAGGGGAACTCAATCAGCCCCAGCATTTT. The variable domain in full, with the rest retrieved from reference TRBV19 and TRBJ1-5, is DGGITQSPKYLFRKEGQNVTLSCEQNLNHDAMYWYRQDPGQGLRLIYYSQIVNDFQKGDIAEGYSVSREKKESFPLTVTSAQKNPTAFYLCASSIGAGELNQPQHFGDGTRLSIL.

The chain has TRBV6-1 and TRBJ2-3; a weak D match, TRBD2 (6 bases). The length of the CDR3 is 17 residues. Trimming removed 5 bases from V and 3 bases from J, with 21 bases in between. Looked up from germline, CDR1 is MNHNS and CDR2 is SASEGT. The CDR3 loop is CASSKGTGIEITDTQYF. The CDR3 DNA sequence: TGTGCCAGCAGTAAAGGGACTGGAATAGAGATAACAGATACGCAGTATTTT.

The V gene is TRBV15, the J gene TRBJ1-3; D unresolved. CDR3 size: 13 residues. Trimming removed 0 bases from V and 8 bases from J, with 8 bases in between. Germline V gives CDR1 LNHNV, CDR2 YYDKDF (reference sequence). CDR3 nucleotides: TGTGCCACCAGCAGAGATGTAAGCGACACCATATATTTT. This translates into CATSRDVSDTIYF.

V is TRBV5-1 and J is TRBJ2-5, with a weak D call TRBD1 (6 bases). Germline V gives CDR1 SGHRS, CDR2 YFSETQ. Trimming pared 0 bases from V and 7 bases from J, leaving 16 bases between. The length of the CDR3 is 15 residues. CDR3 coding DNA: TGCGCCAGCAGCTTGGTACAGGGAACTGTTTGGACCCAGTACTTC. Protein: CASSLVQGTVWTQYF.

This clone is a singleton in its sample. The J gene is TRBJ1-6, the V gene TRBV10-3; TRBD1 might be the D (6 bases). V was trimmed by 6 bases and J by 7 bases, leaving 10 bases between them. The germline gives CDR1 ENHRY, CDR2 SYGVKD. The CDR3 covers 13 residues. The CDR3: CAIRRDKNSPLHF. Written as DNA, the CDR3 is TGTGCCATCAGGCGGGACAAAAATTCACCCCTCCACTTT.

The rearrangement joins TRBV27 to TRBJ1-1; D is uncertain. The V and J ends lost 6 bases and 2 bases respectively, with 13 bases between them. The CDR3 has 14 residues. Germline assignment: CDR1 MNHEY and CDR2 SMNVEV (reference sequence). The CDR3 DNA sequence: TGTGCCAGCAGCAAAAACAAGAGAAACACTGAAGCTTTCTTT. It is translated as CASSKNKRNTEAFF.

The chain links TRBV7-9 to TRBJ2-3; TRBD1 matches 10 bases. The germline V gene encodes CDR1 SEHNR and CDR2 FQNEAQ (reference sequence). J gave up 6 bases and V 10 bases, and 10 bases lay outside the gene matches. This CDR3 spans 14 amino acids. The CDR3 sequence: CATRGTGVRDTQYF. The DNA of the CDR3 is TGTGCCACCCGAGGGACAGGGGTCAGGGATACGCAGTATTTT. Full variable domain (outside the CDR3, taken from reference TRBV7-9 and TRBJ2-3): DTGVSQNPRHKITKRGQNVTFRCDPISEHNRLYWYRQTLGQGPEFLTYFQNEAQLEKSRLLSDRFSAERPKGSFSTLEIQRTEQGDSAMYLCATRGTGVRDTQYFGPGTRLTVL.

The chain joins TRBV5-1 to TRBJ2-1, with a tentative D call TRBD2 (6 bases). This CDR3 is 16 amino acids long. Germline assignment: CDR1 SGHRS and CDR2 YFSETQ. Trimming removed 2 bases from V and 0 bases from J, with 12 bases in between. In DNA form, the CDR3 reads TGCGCCAGCAGCTTTGAATCCGGGAGCTCCTACAATGAGCAGTTCTTC. Translation gives CASSFESGSSYNEQFF. Drawing the rest from reference TRBV5-1 and TRBJ2-1, the complete variable domain is KAGVTQTPRYLIKTRGQQVTLSCSPISGHRSVSWYQQTPGQGLQFLFEYFSETQRNKGNFPGRFSGRQFSNSRSEMNVSTLELGDSALYLCASSFESGSSYNEQFFGPGTRLTVL.

The chain links TRBV6-6 to TRBJ2-7; 7 positions match TRBD2. Trimming at V came to 6 bases and at J to 2 bases, leaving 7 bases not matched to a gene. The germline gives CDR1 MNHNY, CDR2 SVGAGI (reference sequence). The CDR3 has 14 residues. CDR3 region: CASSIGRPTYEQYF. Here the CDR3 DNA reads TGTGCCAGCAGCATCGGGAGGCCGACCTACGAGCAGTACTTC.

A single count supports this clone. V usage is TRBV6-6 and J usage is TRBJ1-1, with D unresolved. Trimming removed 4 bases from V and 4 bases from J, with 16 bases in between. Germline assignment: CDR1 MNHNY and CDR2 SVGAGI (reference sequence). The CDR3 is made up of 15 amino acids. The CDR3: CASSSARPSATEAFF. CDR3 bases: TGTGCCAGCAGTTCCGCCCGGCCCTCGGCCACTGAAGCTTTCTTT.

In its sample, this clone was seen a few times. The chain employs TRBV11-2 and TRBJ2-3; 13 bases fit TRBD2. This CDR3 contains 17 residues. Germline assignment: CDR1 SGHAT and CDR2 FQNNGV. V dropped 5 bases and J dropped 0; count of bases not matched to a gene: 5. The CDR3 DNA sequence: TGTGCCAGCAGCCCGGGACTAGCGGGGATTAGCACAGATACGCAGTATTTT. Its protein product is CASSPGLAGISTDTQYF.

This chain joins TRBV27 and TRBJ2-7; 7 bases map to TRBD1. Germline values: CDR1 MNHEY, CDR2 SMNVEV (reference sequence). V gave up 7 bases and J gave up 6 bases; unmatched junction bases: 9. CDR3 length equals 13 residues. DNA of the CDR3: TGTGCCAGCAAACAGACAGGGCACGCCGAGCAGTACTTC. This translates into CASKQTGHAEQYF.

The V and J genes are TRBV6-6 and TRBJ2-1; TRBD2 agrees at 9 bases. The germline V gene has CDR1 MNHNY and CDR2 SVGAGI (reference sequence). CDR3 length: 17 residues. Unmatched junction bases numbered 12, after V lost 5 bases and J lost 4 bases. CDR3 bases: TGTGCCAGCAGTCCCAGGGTAGCGGGAGTCGATTACAATGAGCAGTTCTTC. It yields the protein CASSPRVAGVDYNEQFF.

The chain has TRBV6-5 and TRBJ1-3; D is ambiguous. V was cut by 7 bases and J by 4 bases, with 11 bases left in between. Germline V gene sequence: CDR1 MNHEY, CDR2 SVGAGI. CDR3 length equals 13 residues. For the CDR3, the DNA is TGTGCCAGCAAAATGGGTCCGGGAAACACCATATATTTT. Its translation: CASKMGPGNTIYF.

This clone was observed a single time. The sample carries other DNA sequences with the same CDR3. The CDR3 nucleotides are TGTGCCAGCAGTGAGGGGTCACCCCTCCACTTT. Protein: CASSEGSPLHF. The V call is TRBV2, the J call TRBJ1-6, with D unclear. Germline V gives CDR1 SNHLY, CDR2 FYNNEI. V lost 3 bases and J 10 bases, leaving 4 bases between the germline ends. The CDR3 length is 11 residues.